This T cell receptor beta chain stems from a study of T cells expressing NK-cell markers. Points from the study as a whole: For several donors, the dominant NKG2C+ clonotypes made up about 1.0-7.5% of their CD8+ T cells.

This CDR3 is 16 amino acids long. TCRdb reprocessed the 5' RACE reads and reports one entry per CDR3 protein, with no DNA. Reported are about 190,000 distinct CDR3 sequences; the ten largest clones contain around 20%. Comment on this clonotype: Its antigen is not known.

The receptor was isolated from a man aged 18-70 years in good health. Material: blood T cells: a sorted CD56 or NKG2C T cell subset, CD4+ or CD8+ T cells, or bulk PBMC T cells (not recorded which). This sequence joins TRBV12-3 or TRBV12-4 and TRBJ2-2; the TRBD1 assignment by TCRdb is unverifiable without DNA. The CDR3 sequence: CASSLRGGLNHGELFF.